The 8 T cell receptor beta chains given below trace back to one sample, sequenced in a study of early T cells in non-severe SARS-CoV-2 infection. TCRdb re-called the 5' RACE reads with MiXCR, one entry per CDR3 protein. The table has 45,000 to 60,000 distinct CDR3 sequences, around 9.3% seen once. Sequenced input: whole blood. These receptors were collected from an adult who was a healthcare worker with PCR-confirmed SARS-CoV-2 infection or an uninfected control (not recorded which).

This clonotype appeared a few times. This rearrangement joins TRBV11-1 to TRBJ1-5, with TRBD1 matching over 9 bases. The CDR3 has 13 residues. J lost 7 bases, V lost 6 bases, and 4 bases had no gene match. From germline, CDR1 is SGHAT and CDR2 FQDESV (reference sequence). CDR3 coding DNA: TGTGCCAGCAGTAAGGACAGGGGACAGCCCCAGCATTTT. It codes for CASSKDRGQPQHF.

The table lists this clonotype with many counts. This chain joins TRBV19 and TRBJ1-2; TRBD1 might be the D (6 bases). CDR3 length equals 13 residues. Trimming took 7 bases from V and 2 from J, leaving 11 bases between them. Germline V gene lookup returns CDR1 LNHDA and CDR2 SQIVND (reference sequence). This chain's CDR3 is CASTVGTNYGYTF. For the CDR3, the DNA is TGTGCCAGTACGGTCGGGACAAACTATGGCTACACCTTC.

In DNA form, the CDR3 reads TGTGCCATCAGCGGGGGAGAAGAGACCCAGTACTTC. Translated: CAISGGEETQYF. The rearrangement uses TRBV10-3 and TRBJ2-5; TRBD2 might be the D (6 bases). Trimming pared 6 bases from V and 3 bases from J, leaving 8 bases between. The CDR3 extends over 12 amino acids. Germline V gene lookup returns CDR1 ENHRY and CDR2 SYGVKD.

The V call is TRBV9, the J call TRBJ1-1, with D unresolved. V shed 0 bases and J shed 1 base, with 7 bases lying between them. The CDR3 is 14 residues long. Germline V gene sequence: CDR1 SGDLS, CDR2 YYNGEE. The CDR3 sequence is CASSVDWGNTEAFF. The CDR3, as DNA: TGTGCCAGCAGCGTAGATTGGGGGAACACTGAAGCTTTCTTT.

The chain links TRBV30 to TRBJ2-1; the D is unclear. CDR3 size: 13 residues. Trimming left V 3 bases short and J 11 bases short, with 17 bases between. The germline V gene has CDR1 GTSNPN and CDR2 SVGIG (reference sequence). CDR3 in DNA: TGTGCCTGGAGGGGCGACTCTGCGCAAAAGCAGTTCTTC. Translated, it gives CAWRGDSAQKQFF.

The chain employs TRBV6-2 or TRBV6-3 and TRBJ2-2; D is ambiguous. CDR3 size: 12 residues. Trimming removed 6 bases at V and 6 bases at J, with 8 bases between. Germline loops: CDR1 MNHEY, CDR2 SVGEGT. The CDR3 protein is CASSLTAGELFF. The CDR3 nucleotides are TGTGCCAGCAGCCTCACGGCCGGGGAGCTGTTTTTT.

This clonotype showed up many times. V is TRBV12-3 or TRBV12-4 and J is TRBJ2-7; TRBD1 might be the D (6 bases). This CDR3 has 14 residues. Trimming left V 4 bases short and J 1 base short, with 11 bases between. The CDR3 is CASSSRGWSYEQYF. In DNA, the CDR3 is TGTGCCAGCAGTTCCAGGGGTTGGTCCTACGAGCAGTACTTC.

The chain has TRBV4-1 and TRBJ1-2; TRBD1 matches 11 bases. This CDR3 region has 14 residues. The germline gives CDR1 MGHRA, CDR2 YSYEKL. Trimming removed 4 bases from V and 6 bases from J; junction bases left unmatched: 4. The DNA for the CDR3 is TGCGCCAGCAGCCTCACGGGACAGGGGGATGGCTACACCTTC. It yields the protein CASSLTGQGDGYTF.